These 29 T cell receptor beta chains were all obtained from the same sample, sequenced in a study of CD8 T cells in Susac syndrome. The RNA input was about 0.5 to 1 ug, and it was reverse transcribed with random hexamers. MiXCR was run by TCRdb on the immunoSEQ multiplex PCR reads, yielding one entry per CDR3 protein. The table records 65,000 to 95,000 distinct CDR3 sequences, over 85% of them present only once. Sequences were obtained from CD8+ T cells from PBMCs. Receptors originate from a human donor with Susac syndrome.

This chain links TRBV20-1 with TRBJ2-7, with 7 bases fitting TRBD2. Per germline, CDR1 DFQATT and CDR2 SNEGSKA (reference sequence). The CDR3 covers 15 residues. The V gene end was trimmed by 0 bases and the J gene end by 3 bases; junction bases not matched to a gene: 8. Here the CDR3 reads CSARDGRVGDYEQYF. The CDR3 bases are TGCAGTGCTAGAGATGGGAGGGTGGGGGACTACGAGCAGTACTTC.

CDR3 coding DNA: TGTGCCAGCTCAACAGGGGAGAGCTACGAGCAGTACTTC. Its protein product is CASSTGESYEQYF. The J gene is TRBJ2-7, the V gene TRBV27; TRBD1 agrees at 7 bases. The CDR3 totals 13 residues. Germline CDR1 and CDR2: MNHEY and SMNVEV (reference sequence). V shed 8 bases and J 3 bases; nucleotides not matched to a gene: 7.

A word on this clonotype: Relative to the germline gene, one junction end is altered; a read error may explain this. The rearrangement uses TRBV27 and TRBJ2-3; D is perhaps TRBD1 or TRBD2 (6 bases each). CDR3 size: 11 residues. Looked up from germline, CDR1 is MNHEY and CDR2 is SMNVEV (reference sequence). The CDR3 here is CASRDRGDEHF. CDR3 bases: TGTGCCAGCAGGGATAGGGGGGATGAGCATTTT.

In DNA, the CDR3 is TGTGCCAGCAAGGACAGGGGCAACGAGCAGTACTTC. This codes for CASKDRGNEQYF. V is TRBV27 and J is TRBJ2-7; 9 positions agree with TRBD1. The V gene's germline CDR1 is MNHEY and CDR2 SMNVEV (reference sequence). Germline trimming cut 7 bases from V and 5 bases from J; bases unmatched to any gene: 3. This CDR3 has 12 amino acids.

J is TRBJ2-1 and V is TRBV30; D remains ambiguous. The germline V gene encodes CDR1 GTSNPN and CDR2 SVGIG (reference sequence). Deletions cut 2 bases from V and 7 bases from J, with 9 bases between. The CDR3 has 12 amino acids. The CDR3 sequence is CAWSPQPNEQFF. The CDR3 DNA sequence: TGTGCCTGGAGTCCCCAGCCAAATGAGCAGTTCTTC.

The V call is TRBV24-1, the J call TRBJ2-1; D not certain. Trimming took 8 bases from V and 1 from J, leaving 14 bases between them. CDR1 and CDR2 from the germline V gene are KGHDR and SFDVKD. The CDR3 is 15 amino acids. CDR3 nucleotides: TGTGCCACCACCTCGGGTGAAGTATCCTACAATGAGCAGTTCTTC. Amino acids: CATTSGEVSYNEQFF.

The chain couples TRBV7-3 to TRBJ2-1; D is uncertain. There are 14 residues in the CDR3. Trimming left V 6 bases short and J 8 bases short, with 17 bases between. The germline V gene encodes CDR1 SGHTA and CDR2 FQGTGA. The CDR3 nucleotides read TGTGCCAGCAGTCTGCCTCCCGGGCGCGATGAGCAGTTCTTC. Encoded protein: CASSLPPGRDEQFF.

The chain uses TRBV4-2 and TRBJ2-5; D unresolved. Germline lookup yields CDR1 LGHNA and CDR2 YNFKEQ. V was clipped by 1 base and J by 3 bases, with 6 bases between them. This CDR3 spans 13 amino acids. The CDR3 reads CASSQGLEETQYF. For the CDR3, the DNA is TGTGCCAGCAGCCAAGGGCTAGAAGAGACCCAGTACTTC.

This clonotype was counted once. This CDR3 reads CASSSSLSSSKAITF. DNA of the CDR3: TGTGCCAGCAGCTCCAGCTTATCTTCGTCCAAGGCTATCACCTTC. This rearrangement joins TRBV7-9 to TRBJ1-2; no clear D. Germline CDR1 SEHNR, CDR2 FQNEAQ (reference sequence). CDR3 length: 15 amino acids. V was cut by 4 bases and J by 13 bases, with 25 bases left in between.

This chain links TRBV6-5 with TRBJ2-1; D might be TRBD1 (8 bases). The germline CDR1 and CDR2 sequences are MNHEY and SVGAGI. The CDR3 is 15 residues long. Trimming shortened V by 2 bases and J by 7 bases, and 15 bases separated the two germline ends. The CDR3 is CASSYGQGGINEQFF. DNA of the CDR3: TGTGCCAGCAGTTACGGACAGGGAGGGATTAATGAGCAGTTCTTC.

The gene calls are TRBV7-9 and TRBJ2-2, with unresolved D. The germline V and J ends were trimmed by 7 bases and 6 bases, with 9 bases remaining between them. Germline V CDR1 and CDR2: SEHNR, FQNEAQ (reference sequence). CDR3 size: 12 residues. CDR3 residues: CASIGVAGELFF. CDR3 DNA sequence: TGTGCCAGCATCGGAGTGGCCGGGGAGCTGTTTTTT.

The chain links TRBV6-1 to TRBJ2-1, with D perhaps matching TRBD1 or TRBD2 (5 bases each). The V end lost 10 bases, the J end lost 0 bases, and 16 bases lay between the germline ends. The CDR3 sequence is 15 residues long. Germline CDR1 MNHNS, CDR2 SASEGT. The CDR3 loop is CAMTSAGGSYNEQFF. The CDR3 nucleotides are TGTGCCATGACGTCCGCTGGGGGCTCCTACAATGAGCAGTTCTTC.

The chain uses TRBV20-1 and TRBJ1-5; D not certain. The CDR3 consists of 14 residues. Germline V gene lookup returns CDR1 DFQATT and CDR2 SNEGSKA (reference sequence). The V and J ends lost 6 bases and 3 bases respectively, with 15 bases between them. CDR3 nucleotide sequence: TGCAGTGCCCCCGACGGAATGGTCAATCAGCCCCAGCATTTT. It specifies CSAPDGMVNQPQHF.

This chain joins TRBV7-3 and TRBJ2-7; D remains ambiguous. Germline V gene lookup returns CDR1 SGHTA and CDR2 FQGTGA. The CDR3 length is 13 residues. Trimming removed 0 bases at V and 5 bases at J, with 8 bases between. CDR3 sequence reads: CASSLTSGHEQYF. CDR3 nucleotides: TGTGCCAGCAGCTTAACGTCCGGCCACGAGCAGTACTTC.

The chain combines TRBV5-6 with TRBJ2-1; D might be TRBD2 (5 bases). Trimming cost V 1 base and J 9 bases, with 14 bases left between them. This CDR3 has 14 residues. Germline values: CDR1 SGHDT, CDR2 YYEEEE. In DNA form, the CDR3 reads TGTGCCAGCAGCTTGACGGGGATGAATAGTGAGCAGTTCTTC. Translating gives CASSLTGMNSEQFF.

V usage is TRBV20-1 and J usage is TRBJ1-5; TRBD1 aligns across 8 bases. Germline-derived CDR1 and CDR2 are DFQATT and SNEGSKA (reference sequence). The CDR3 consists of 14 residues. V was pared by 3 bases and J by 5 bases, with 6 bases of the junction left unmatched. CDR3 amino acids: CSARGLQGDQPQHF. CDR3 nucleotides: TGCAGTGCTAGGGGATTACAGGGGGATCAGCCCCAGCATTTT.

CDR3 nucleotides: TGTGCCAGCAGTCCAAGGGGGAGCGAGCAGTACTTC. Translating it yields CASSPRGSEQYF. The chain employs TRBV27 and TRBJ2-7; TRBD1 might be the D (6 bases). CDR3 length: 12 amino acids. Germline lookup yields CDR1 MNHEY and CDR2 SMNVEV (reference sequence). V gave up 5 bases and J gave up 6 bases, with 11 bases separating them.

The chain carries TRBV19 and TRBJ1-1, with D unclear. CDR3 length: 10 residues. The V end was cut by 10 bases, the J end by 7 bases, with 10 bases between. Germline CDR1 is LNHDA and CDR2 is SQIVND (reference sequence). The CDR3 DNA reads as TGTGCCACCTCGGAGGGTGAAGCTTTCTTT. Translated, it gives CATSEGEAFF. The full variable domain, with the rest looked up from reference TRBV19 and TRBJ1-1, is DGGITQSPKYLFRKEGQNVTLSCEQNLNHDAMYWYRQDPGQGLRLIYYSQIVNDFQKGDIAEGYSVSREKKESFPLTVTSAQKNPTAFYLCATSEGEAFFGQGTRLTVV.

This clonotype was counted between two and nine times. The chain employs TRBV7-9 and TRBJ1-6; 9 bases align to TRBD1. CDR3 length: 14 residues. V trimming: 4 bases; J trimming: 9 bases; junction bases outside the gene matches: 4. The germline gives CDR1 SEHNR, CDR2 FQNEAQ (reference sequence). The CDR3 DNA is TGTGCCAGCAGCTCACAGGGGGCAGGTTCACCCCTCCACTTT. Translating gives CASSSQGAGSPLHF.

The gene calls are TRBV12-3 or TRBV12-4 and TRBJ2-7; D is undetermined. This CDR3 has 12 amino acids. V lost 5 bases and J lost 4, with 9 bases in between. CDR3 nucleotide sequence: TGTGCCAGCAGTACCCCCAATTACGAGCAGTACTTC. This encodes CASSTPNYEQYF.

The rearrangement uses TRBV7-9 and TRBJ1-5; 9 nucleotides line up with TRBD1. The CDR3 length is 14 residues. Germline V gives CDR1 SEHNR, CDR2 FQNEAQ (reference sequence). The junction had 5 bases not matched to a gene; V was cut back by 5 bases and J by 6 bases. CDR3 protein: CASSLGQGSQPQHF. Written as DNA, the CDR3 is TGTGCCAGCAGCCTCGGACAGGGGAGTCAGCCCCAGCATTTT.

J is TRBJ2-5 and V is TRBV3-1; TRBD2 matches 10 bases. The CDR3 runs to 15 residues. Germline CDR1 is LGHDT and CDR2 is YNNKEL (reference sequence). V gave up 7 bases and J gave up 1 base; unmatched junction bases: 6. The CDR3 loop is CASILAGALQETQYF. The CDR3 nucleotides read TGTGCCAGCATCCTAGCGGGAGCCCTCCAAGAGACCCAGTACTTC.

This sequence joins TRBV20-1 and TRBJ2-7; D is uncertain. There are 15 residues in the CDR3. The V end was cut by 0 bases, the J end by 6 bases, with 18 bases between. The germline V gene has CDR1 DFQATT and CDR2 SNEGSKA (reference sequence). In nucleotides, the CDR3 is TGCAGTGCTAGAGATCTGGCCAGTATTGGGCTCGAGCAGTACTTC. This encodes CSARDLASIGLEQYF.

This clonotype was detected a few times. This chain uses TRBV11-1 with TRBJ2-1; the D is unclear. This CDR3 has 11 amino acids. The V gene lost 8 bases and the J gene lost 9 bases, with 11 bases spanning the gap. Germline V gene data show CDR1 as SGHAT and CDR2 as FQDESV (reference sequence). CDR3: CASYGFFEQFF. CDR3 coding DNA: TGTGCCAGCTATGGGTTCTTTGAGCAGTTCTTC.

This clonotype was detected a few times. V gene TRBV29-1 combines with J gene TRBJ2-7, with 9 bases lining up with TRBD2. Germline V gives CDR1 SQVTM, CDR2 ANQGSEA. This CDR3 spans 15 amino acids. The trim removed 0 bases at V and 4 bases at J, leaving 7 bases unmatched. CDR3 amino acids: CSVEEGSGSVYEQYF. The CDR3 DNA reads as TGCAGCGTTGAAGAGGGTAGCGGGAGTGTATACGAGCAGTACTTC.

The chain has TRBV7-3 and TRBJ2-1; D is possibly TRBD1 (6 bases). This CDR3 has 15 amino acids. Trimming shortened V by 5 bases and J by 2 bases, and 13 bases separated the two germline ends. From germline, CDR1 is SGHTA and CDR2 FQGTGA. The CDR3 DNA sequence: TGTGCCAGCAGCCCCGACAGGATGGCCTACAATGAGCAGTTCTTC. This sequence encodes CASSPDRMAYNEQFF.

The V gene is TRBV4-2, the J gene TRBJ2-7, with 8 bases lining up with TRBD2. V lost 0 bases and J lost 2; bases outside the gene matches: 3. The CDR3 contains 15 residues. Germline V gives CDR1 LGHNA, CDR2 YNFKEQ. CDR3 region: CASSQETSEAYEQYF. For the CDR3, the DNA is TGTGCCAGCAGCCAAGAGACTAGCGAGGCCTACGAGCAGTACTTC.

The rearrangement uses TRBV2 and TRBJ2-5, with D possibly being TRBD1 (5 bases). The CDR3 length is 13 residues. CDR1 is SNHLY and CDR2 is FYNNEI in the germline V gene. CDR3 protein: CAHTDTGQETQYF. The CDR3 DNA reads TGTGCTCACACGGACACCGGCCAAGAGACCCAGTACTTC.

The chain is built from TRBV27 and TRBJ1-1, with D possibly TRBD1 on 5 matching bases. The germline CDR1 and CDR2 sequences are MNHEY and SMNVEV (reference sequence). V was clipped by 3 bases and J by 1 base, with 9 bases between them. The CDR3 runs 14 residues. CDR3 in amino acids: CASSLRGTNTEAFF. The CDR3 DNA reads TGTGCCAGCAGTTTGAGGGGAACGAACACTGAAGCTTTCTTT.